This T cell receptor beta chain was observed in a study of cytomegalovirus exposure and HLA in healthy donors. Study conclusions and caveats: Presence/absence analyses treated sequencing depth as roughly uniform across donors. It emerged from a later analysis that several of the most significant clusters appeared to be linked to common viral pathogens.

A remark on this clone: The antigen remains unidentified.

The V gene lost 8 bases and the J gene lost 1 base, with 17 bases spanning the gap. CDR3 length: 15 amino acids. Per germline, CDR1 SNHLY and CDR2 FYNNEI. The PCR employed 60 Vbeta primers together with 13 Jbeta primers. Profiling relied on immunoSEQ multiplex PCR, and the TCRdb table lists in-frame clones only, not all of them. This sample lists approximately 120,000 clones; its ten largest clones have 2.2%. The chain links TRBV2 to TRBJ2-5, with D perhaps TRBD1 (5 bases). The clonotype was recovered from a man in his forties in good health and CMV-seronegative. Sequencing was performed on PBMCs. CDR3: CASGQNRAPQETQYF. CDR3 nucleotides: TGTGCCAGCGGACAAAACCGGGCCCCCCAAGAGACCCAGTACTTC.